Listed here are 18 T cell receptor beta chains from one sample, sequenced in a study of T cell responses to AZD1222 COVID-19 vaccine. The table came from immunoSEQ multiplex PCR; TCRdb's copy has only in-frame clones and leaves some out. This sample yields more than 70,000 clones, of which 70% to 90% are seen a single time; approximately 1.3% belongs to the top ten. This specimen consisted of peripheral blood, obtained 28 days after the second AZD1222 dose. Receptors were obtained from an adult who received the AZD1222 COVID-19 vaccine.

This chain uses TRBV30 with TRBJ2-7, with D possibly being TRBD2 (6 bases). Trimming pared 4 bases from V and 4 bases from J, leaving 14 bases between. Germline V lookup: CDR1 GTSNPN, CDR2 SVGIG (reference sequence). There are 13 residues in the CDR3. The CDR3 DNA follows: TGTGCCTGGACCCGGGGGTTCCGATACGAGCAGTACTTC. This translates into CAWTRGFRYEQYF.

The chain employs TRBV27 and TRBJ1-5; the match to TRBD1 covers 9 bases. Germline loops: CDR1 MNHEY, CDR2 SMNVEV (reference sequence). Trimming removed 3 bases from V and 0 bases from J; junction bases left unmatched: 3. The CDR3 contains 16 residues. CDR3 protein: CASSFWTGDSNQPQHF. The CDR3 bases are TGTGCCAGCAGTTTTTGGACAGGGGATAGCAATCAGCCCCAGCATTTT.

The J gene is TRBJ1-5, the V gene TRBV5-8; D perhaps matches TRBD1 (5 bases). V lost 3 bases, J lost 7 bases, and 11 bases lay in between. This CDR3 has 13 amino acids. Germline V gene lookup returns CDR1 SGHTS and CDR2 YDEGEE. The CDR3 nucleotides read TGTGCCAGCAGCTCCCGGGACGGGCAGCCCCAGCATTTT. The encoded protein is CASSSRDGQPQHF. Drawing the rest from reference TRBV5-8 and TRBJ1-5, the complete variable domain is EAGVTQSPTHLIKTRGQQATLRCSPISGHTSVYWYQQALGLGLQFLLWYDEGEERNRGNFPPRFSGRQFPNYSSELNVNALELEDSALYLCASSSRDGQPQHFGDGTRLSIL.

The rearrangement uses TRBV19 and TRBJ2-1; D is undetermined. Looked up from germline, CDR1 is LNHDA and CDR2 is SQIVND (reference sequence). This CDR3 has 12 amino acids. Between the trimmed V and J ends, which lost 5 bases and 9 bases, there was a span of 11 bases. CDR3 DNA: TGTGCCAGTAGTTCGATTGTATTTGAGCAGTTCTTC. Its protein product is CASSSIVFEQFF.

The chain uses TRBV7-3 and TRBJ2-5, with D tentatively TRBD1 (6 bases). The CDR3 is made up of 16 amino acids. Trimming took off 5 bases at V and 6 bases at J, with 22 bases between the two ends. Germline CDR1 is SGHTA and CDR2 is FQGTGA. In nucleotides, the CDR3 is TGTGCCAGCAGCCAATTCGGATCCGTCAGGGGAAAGACCCAGTACTTC. This codes for CASSQFGSVRGKTQYF.

A single count supports this clone. The chain links TRBV30 to TRBJ2-5, with TRBD2 matching over 9 bases. Germline V gene data show CDR1 as GTSNPN and CDR2 as SVGIG (reference sequence). V trimming: 0 bases; J trimming: 2 bases; junction bases outside the gene matches: 4. The CDR3 runs 15 residues. CDR3 nucleotide sequence: TGTGCCTGGAGTGTACCCCTAGCGGGGCAAGAGACCCAGTACTTC. Translating it yields CAWSVPLAGQETQYF. Drawing the rest from reference TRBV30 and TRBJ2-5, the complete variable domain is SQTIHQWPATLVQPVGSPLSLECTVEGTSNPNLYWYRQAAGRGLQLLFYSVGIGQISSEVPQNLSASRPQDRQFILSSKKLLLSDSGFYLCAWSVPLAGQETQYFGPGTRLLVL.

The chain recombines TRBV6-5 with TRBJ1-3; D is possibly TRBD1 (6 bases). The CDR3 extends over 14 amino acids. The germline V and J ends were trimmed by 6 bases and 0 bases, with 9 bases remaining between them. Germline-derived CDR1 and CDR2 are MNHEY and SVGAGI. The CDR3 coding sequence is TGTGCCAGCAGAAGGGACACCTCTGGAAACACCATATATTTT. It is translated as CASRRDTSGNTIYF.

This chain uses TRBV20-1 with TRBJ1-1, with D maybe TRBD1 (5 bases). The CDR3 is 16 amino acids. Deletions cut 3 bases from V and 0 bases from J, with 17 bases between. The germline V gene encodes CDR1 DFQATT and CDR2 SNEGSKA (reference sequence). DNA for the CDR3: TGCAGTGCTAGTTGGGGCACATGGGCTATGAACACTGAAGCTTTCTTT. It yields the protein CSASWGTWAMNTEAFF.

This clone occurred once. This chain connects TRBV3-1 (or the pseudogene TRBV3-2) to TRBJ1-3; 10 positions match TRBD1. The CDR3 totals 15 residues. Germline lookup yields CDR1 LGHDT and CDR2 YNNKEL (reference sequence). The ends lost 3 bases at V and 4 bases at J; junction bases unmatched: 3. The CDR3 loop is CASSQGQGRGNTIYF. The CDR3 bases are TGTGCCAGCAGCCAGGGACAGGGGAGGGGAAACACCATATATTTT.

This clone appeared a single time. The rearrangement uses TRBV7-2 and TRBJ2-1, with D possibly being TRBD2 (5 bases). CDR1 is SGHTA, CDR2 FQGNSA, per germline. V shed 2 bases and J shed 9 bases, with 8 bases lying between them. CDR3 length equals 12 residues. CDR3 bases: TGTGCCAGCAGCTTATTCGGAGGTGAGCAGTTCTTC. Amino acids: CASSLFGGEQFF.

The genes are TRBV5-6 and TRBJ2-1; a weak D match, TRBD1 (6 bases). Germline values: CDR1 SGHDT, CDR2 YYEEEE. The V end lost 2 bases, the J end lost 5 bases, and 11 bases lay between the germline ends. The CDR3 loop spans 14 amino acids. The CDR3 sequence is CASSFGTPNNEQFF. CDR3 sequence (DNA): TGTGCCAGCAGCTTCGGGACACCGAACAATGAGCAGTTCTTC.

The chain combines TRBV7-6 with TRBJ2-2; 8 bases are a match to TRBD2. The germline gives CDR1 SGHVS, CDR2 FNYEAQ. Losses at the gene ends were 5 bases for V and 4 bases for J; bases not matched to a gene: 9. The CDR3 has 16 amino acids. In nucleotides, the CDR3 is TGTGCCAGCAGCACGCGGGGCGCGGGAGGCACCGGGGAGCTGTTTTTT. Encoded protein: CASSTRGAGGTGELFF. Full variable domain (missing parts from reference TRBV7-6 and TRBJ2-2): GAGVSQSPRYKVTKRGQDVALRCDPISGHVSLYWYRQALGQGPEFLTYFNYEAQQDKSGLPNDRFSAERPEGSISTLTIQRTEQRDSAMYRCASSTRGAGGTGELFFGEGSRLTVL.

A note on this clone: The sample carries other DNA sequences with the same CDR3. The genes are TRBV7-9 and TRBJ1-5; 9 positions agree with TRBD1. The CDR3 is 15 amino acids. Germline assignment: CDR1 SEHNR and CDR2 FQNEAQ (reference sequence). Losses at the gene ends were 5 bases for V and 2 bases for J; bases not matched to a gene: 4. The CDR3 is CASSRDRVGNQPQHF. The CDR3 region has the DNA TGTGCCAGCAGCCGGGACAGGGTCGGCAATCAGCCCCAGCATTTT.

The chain couples TRBV30 to TRBJ2-5; D gene ambiguous. Germline values: CDR1 GTSNPN, CDR2 SVGIG (reference sequence). Trimming took off 1 base at V and 5 bases at J, with 14 bases between the two ends. The CDR3 has 14 residues. Written as DNA, the CDR3 is TGTGCCTGGAGTGGCGGACGGTGGTCGGAGACCCAGTACTTC. Amino acids: CAWSGGRWSETQYF.

The chain carries TRBV18 and TRBJ2-3; D call uncertain. The CDR3 contains 15 residues. The germline gives CDR1 KGHSH, CDR2 LQKENI. V lost 3 bases to trimming and J lost 0 bases, with 10 bases between them. The CDR3 sequence is CASSPRTDSTDTQYF. The CDR3 nucleotides are TGTGCCAGCTCACCCCGGACGGACAGCACAGATACGCAGTATTTT.

CDR3: CSVQSDGISGNTIYF. DNA of the CDR3: TGCAGCGTTCAGTCCGACGGCATCTCTGGAAACACCATATATTTT. The V call is TRBV29-1, the J call TRBJ1-3; the D is unclear. Deletions cut 5 bases from V and 0 bases from J, with 14 bases between. This CDR3 is built from 15 residues. Germline assignment: CDR1 SQVTM and CDR2 ANQGSEA.

The V call is TRBV19, the J call TRBJ1-1; D possibly corresponds to TRBD1 (5 bases). The ends were cut back, 9 bases at V and 4 bases at J, with 15 bases in the middle. Germline CDR1 and CDR2: LNHDA and SQIVND (reference sequence). The CDR3 loop spans 13 amino acids. CDR3 sequence (DNA): TGTGCCAGCGAACCCAGGGTATCCACTGAAGCTTTCTTT. This sequence encodes CASEPRVSTEAFF.

This rearrangement joins TRBV27 to TRBJ1-1; D remains unclear. Deletions cut 4 bases from V and 0 bases from J, with 6 bases between. The V gene's germline CDR1 is MNHEY and CDR2 SMNVEV (reference sequence). The CDR3 has 13 amino acids. CDR3: CASSSQLNTEAFF. The CDR3 bases are TGTGCCAGCAGTTCGCAGTTGAACACTGAAGCTTTCTTT.